Listed below are T cell receptor beta chains from one sample, sequenced in a study of identical twins. TCRdb redid the calling of the 5' RACE reads with MiXCR, one entry per CDR3 protein. Seen here are some 1,600,000 distinct CDR3 sequences, under 35% observed once, and the top ten hold over 0.25%. The sample taken for sequencing was cord blood. These receptors were obtained from a newborn girl in good health. CDR3s include the opening cysteine and the closing phenylalanine or tryptophan. The D gene is left open where the match is weak. The size entry is marked missing in some rows and otherwise reads once, few, many or a size class.

TRBV4-1	TRBJ1-2	few	TRBD1	CASSPPRTGGYGYTF	TGCGCCAGCAGCCCCCCCCGGACAGGAGGCTATGGCTACACCTTC
TRBV18	TRBJ1-2	-	TRBD1	CASSPDRGYIFGYTF	TGTGCCAGCTCACCGGACAGGGGGTACATTTTTGGCTACACCTTC
TRBV3-1	TRBJ1-5	few	-	CASSPPRQPQHF	TGTGCCAGCAGCCCACCAAGGCAGCCCCAGCATTTT
TRBV7-2	TRBJ2-3	-	TRBD2	CASSFRMRGGSTDTQYF	TGTGCCAGCAGCTTTCGGATGCGGGGGGGTAGCACAGATACGCAGTATTTT
TRBV18	TRBJ1-1	-	-	CASSPKGLGAGSEAFF	TGTGCCAGCTCACCAAAGGGACTAGGGGCGGGCTCTGAAGCTTTCTTT
TRBV19	TRBJ2-1	-	TRBD1	CASSTRQGARVFSYNEQFF	TGTGCCAGTAGTACCCGACAGGGGGCGCGGGTATTCTCCTACAATGAGCAGTTCTTC
TRBV27	TRBJ1-1	once	TRBD1	CASSFPGTGEAFF	TGTGCCAGCAGTTTCCCCGGGACAGGGGAAGCTTTCTTT
TRBV7-9	TRBJ2-1	-	TRBD1	CASSCDRGTHNEQFF	TGTGCCAGCAGCTGTGACAGGGGGACACACAATGAGCAGTTCTTC
TRBV6-6	TRBJ2-3	few	-	CASSSNSDTQYF	TGTGCCAGCAGTAGTAATTCAGATACGCAGTATTTT
TRBV6-6	TRBJ2-6	-	TRBD1	CASSYSTGVGANVLTF	TGTGCCAGCAGTTACTCGACAGGGGTTGGGGCCAACGTCCTGACTTTC
TRBV6-5	TRBJ1-2	-	-	CASRSEGQTDYGYTF	TGTGCCAGCAGATCTGAAGGACAGACAGACTATGGCTACACCTTC
TRBV21-1	TRBJ2-3	few	-	CASSKGSGTGTDTQYF	TGTGCCAGCAGCAAAGGCTCCGGGACAGGCACAGATACGCAGTATTTT
TRBV20-1	TRBJ2-3	-	TRBD2	CSAREPGLAGGPRRDTQYF	TGCAGTGCTAGAGAACCGGGACTAGCGGGAGGCCCTCGGAGAGATACGCAGTATTTT
TRBV2	TRBJ1-5	-	-	CASSFGGSGSNQPQHF	TGTGCCAGCAGTTTTGGGGGCTCAGGGAGCAATCAGCCCCAGCATTTT
TRBV24-1	TRBJ2-3	-	TRBD1	CATRQGAGDTQYF	TGTGCCACCAGACAGGGGGCGGGAGATACGCAGTATTTT
TRBV7-9	TRBJ1-1	few	-	CASSLRDLTVDTEAFF	TGTGCCAGCAGCCTCAGGGACCTCACTGTGGACACTGAAGCTTTCTTT
TRBV5-6	TRBJ2-4	few	-	CASRRRDPEVPAKNIQYF	TGTGCCAGCAGAAGGAGGGATCCCGAGGTCCCAGCCAAAAACATTCAGTACTTC
TRBV28	TRBJ1-4	-	-	CASSGPVRNEKLFF	TGTGCCAGCAGCGGACCGGTTCGCAATGAAAAACTGTTTTTT
TRBV11-1	TRBJ2-3	few	-	CASSLGQRLTRGTDTQYF	TGTGCCAGCAGCTTGGGGCAGCGGCTAACACGGGGCACAGATACGCAGTATTTT
TRBV20-1	TRBJ2-3	few	TRBD2	CSARDYGGGTDTQYF	TGCAGTGCTAGAGATTACGGGGGGGGCACAGATACGCAGTATTTT
TRBV12-5	TRBJ2-7	-	-	CASQQRDGYEQYF	TGTGCTAGTCAGCAACGGGACGGTTACGAGCAGTACTTC
TRBV12-3/TRBV12-4	TRBJ2-7	-	-	CASSFRQGPEQYF	TGTGCCAGCAGTTTTCGGCAGGGACCCGAGCAGTACTTC
TRBV6-1	TRBJ2-3	-	-	CASSLGGTGNTDTQYF	TGTGCCAGCAGTCTGGGAGGGACAGGCAACACAGATACGCAGTATTTT
TRBV24-1	TRBJ1-2	-	-	CATSDLTGPSNYGYTF	TGTGCCACCAGTGATTTAACAGGCCCCTCTAACTATGGCTACACCTTC
TRBV21-1	TRBJ2-3	few	-	CASSILGQAWTDTQYF	TGTGCCAGCAGCATTCTGGGACAGGCTTGGACAGATACGCAGTATTTT
TRBV20-1	TRBJ2-1	-	TRBD2	CSAQSPSGRNEQFF	TGCAGTGCACAGAGCCCTAGCGGGAGGAATGAGCAGTTCTTC
TRBV24-1	TRBJ1-1	-	-	CATSDSRTGNTEAFF	TGTGCCACCAGTGATTCTCGGACGGGGAACACTGAAGCTTTCTTT
TRBV20-1	TRBJ1-5	-	TRBD1	CSASRTGGLYSNQPQHF	TGCAGTGCCTCCCGGACAGGGGGACTGTATAGCAATCAGCCCCAGCATTTT
TRBV9	TRBJ2-3	few	TRBD2	CASSVLGTSGTDTQYF	TGTGCCAGCAGCGTACTCGGGACTAGCGGCACAGATACGCAGTATTTT
TRBV28	TRBJ1-6	-	-	CASSWDVRGELNNSPLHF	TGTGCCAGCAGCTGGGACGTACGGGGGGAACTGAATAATTCACCCCTCCACTTT
TRBV5-1	TRBJ2-1	-	TRBD1	CASSLGAQRQGDNEQFF	TGCGCCAGCAGCTTGGGGGCCCAGCGCCAGGGGGACAATGAGCAGTTCTTC
TRBV20-1	TRBJ1-2	many	-	CSARGRDGYGYTF	TGCAGTGCTAGGGGACGCGACGGCTATGGCTACACCTTC
TRBV7-9	TRBJ2-5	-	TRBD2	CASSEGTSLYQEAQYF	TGTGCCAGCAGCGAGGGGACTAGCCTATACCAAGAGGCCCAGTACTTC
TRBV25-1	TRBJ2-3	-	-	CASSEHGQRSDAQYF	TGTGCCAGCAGTGAACACGGGCAACGGTCCGATGCGCAGTATTTT
TRBV4-1	TRBJ2-1	-	-	CASSHIFAMVGYNEQFF	TGCGCCAGCAGCCATATTTTTGCCATGGTCGGCTACAATGAGCAGTTCTTC
TRBV20-1	TRBJ2-7	once	-	CSAPLSAEQYF	TGCAGTGCTCCCCTATCGGCTGAGCAGTACTTC
TRBV10-3	TRBJ1-2	-	-	CAISATERNYGYTF	TGTGCCATCAGTGCTACCGAACGCAACTATGGCTACACCTTC
TRBV20-1	TRBJ1-2	-	-	CSARVNSLYGYTF	TGCAGTGCTAGAGTTAACAGTCTCTATGGCTACACCTTC
TRBV20-1	TRBJ2-7	-	-	CSATDPRGYEQYF	TGCAGTGCCACGGACCCCCGGGGTTACGAGCAGTACTTC
TRBV20-1	TRBJ2-2	-	-	CSARFSGLYRELFF	TGCAGTGCTAGATTTTCGGGGCTTTACAGGGAGCTGTTTTTT
TRBV3-1	TRBJ2-1	-	TRBD2	CASSQERLAVRNEQFF	TGTGCCAGCAGCCAAGAACGACTAGCGGTGCGGAATGAGCAGTTCTTC
TRBV18	TRBJ1-6	-	TRBD1	CASSPRGTVGSPLHF	TGTGCCAGCTCACCAAGGGGGACAGTGGGTTCACCCCTCCACTTT
TRBV28	TRBJ2-7	-	TRBD1	CASSGTGGPNTQYF	TGTGCCAGCAGTGGGACAGGGGGCCCCAACACTCAGTACTTC
TRBV3-1	TRBJ2-1	few	-	CASSQVTYNEQFF	TGTGCCAGCAGCCAAGTGACCTACAATGAGCAGTTCTTC
TRBV3-1	TRBJ2-7	few	-	CASSHRTTRSYEQYF	TGTGCCAGCAGCCACAGGACGACGAGATCTTACGAGCAGTACTTC
TRBV20-1	TRBJ2-5	-	-	CSARPFAELGYNEQYF	TGCAGTGCTAGGCCGTTCGCGGAGTTAGGGTACAATGAGCAGTACTTC
TRBV30	TRBJ1-5	-	-	CAWAGHSNQPQHF	TGTGCCTGGGCGGGACATAGCAATCAGCCCCAGCATTTT